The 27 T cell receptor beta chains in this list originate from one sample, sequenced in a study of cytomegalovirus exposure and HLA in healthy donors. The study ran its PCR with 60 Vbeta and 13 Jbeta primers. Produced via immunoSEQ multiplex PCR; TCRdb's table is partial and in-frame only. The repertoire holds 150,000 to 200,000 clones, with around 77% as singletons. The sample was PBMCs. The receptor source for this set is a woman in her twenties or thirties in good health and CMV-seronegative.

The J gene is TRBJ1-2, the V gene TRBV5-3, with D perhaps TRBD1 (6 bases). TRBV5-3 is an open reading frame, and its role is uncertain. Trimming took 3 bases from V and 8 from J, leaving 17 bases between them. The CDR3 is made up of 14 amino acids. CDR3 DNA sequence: TGTGCCAGAAGCTCTTACAGGGTAGTTGGAGGCTACACCTTC. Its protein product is CARSSYRVVGGYTF.

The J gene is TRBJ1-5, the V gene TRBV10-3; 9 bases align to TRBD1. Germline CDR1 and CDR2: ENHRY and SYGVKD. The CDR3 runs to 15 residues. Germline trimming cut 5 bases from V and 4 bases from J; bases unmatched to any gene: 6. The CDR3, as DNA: TGTGCCATCAGTACGGGACAGGGAGGGAATCAGCCCCAGCATTTT. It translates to CAISTGQGGNQPQHF.

The CDR3 is CASSLGRSSTDTQYF. The CDR3 region has the DNA TGTGCCAGCAGCTTAGGGCGTTCTAGCACAGATACGCAGTATTTT. The J gene is TRBJ2-3, the V gene TRBV7-3, with D uncertain. Germline V gene data show CDR1 as SGHTA and CDR2 as FQGTGA. The CDR3 consists of 15 residues. Trimming took 2 bases from V and 0 from J, leaving 9 bases between them.

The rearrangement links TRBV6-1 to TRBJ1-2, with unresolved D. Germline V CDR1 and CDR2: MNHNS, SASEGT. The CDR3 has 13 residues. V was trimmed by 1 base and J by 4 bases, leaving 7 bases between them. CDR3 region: CASSEVLGYGYTF. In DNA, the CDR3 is TGTGCCAGCAGTGAAGTTCTAGGCTATGGCTACACCTTC.

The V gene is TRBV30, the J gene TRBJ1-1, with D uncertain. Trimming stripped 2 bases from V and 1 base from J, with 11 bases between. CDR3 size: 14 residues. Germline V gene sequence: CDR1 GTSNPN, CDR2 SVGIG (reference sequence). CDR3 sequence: CAWSNGPSNTEAFF. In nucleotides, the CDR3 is TGTGCCTGGAGTAATGGGCCGTCGAACACTGAAGCTTTCTTT. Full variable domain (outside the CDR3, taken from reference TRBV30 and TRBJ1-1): SQTIHQWPATLVQPVGSPLSLECTVEGTSNPNLYWYRQAAGRGLQLLFYSVGIGQISSEVPQNLSASRPQDRQFILSSKKLLLSDSGFYLCAWSNGPSNTEAFFGQGTRLTVV.

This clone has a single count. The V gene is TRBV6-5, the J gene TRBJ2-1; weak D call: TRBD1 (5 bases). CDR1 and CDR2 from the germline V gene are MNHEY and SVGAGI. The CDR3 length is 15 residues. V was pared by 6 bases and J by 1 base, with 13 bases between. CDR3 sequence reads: CASRTVGLSYNEQFF. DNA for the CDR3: TGTGCCAGCAGGACGGTGGGGCTATCCTACAATGAGCAGTTCTTC.

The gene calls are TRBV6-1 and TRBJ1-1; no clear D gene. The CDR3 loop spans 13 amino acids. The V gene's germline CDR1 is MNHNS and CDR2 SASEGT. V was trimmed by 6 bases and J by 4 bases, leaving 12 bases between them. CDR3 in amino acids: CASSPTLGTEAFF. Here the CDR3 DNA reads TGTGCCAGCAGCCCCACCCTCGGCACTGAAGCTTTCTTT.

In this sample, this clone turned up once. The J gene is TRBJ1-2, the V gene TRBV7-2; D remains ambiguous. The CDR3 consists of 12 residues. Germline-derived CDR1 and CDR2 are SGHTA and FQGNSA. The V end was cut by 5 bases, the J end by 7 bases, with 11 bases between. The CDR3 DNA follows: TGTGCCAGCAGCCTGGCGAGCGCTGGCTACACCTTC. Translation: CASSLASAGYTF.

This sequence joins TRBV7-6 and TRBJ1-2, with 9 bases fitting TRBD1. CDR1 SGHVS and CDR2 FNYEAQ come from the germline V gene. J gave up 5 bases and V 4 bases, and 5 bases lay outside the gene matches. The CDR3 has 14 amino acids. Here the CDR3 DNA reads TGTGCCAGCAGCTCTCAGACAGGGGGTTATGGCTACACCTTC. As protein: CASSSQTGGYGYTF.

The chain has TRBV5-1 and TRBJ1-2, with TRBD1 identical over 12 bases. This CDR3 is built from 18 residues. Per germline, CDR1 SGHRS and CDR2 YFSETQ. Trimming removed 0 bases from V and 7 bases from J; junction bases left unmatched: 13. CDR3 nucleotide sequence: TGCGCCAGCAGCTTGGTTTGGGACAGGGGGCGTCTAGACGGTGGCTACACCTTC. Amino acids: CASSLVWDRGRLDGGYTF.

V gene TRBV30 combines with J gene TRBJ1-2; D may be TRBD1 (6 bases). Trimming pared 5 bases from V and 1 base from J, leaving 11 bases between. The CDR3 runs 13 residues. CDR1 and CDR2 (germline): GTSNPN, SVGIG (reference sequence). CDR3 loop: CAWPRGGNYGYTF. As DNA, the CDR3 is TGTGCCTGGCCGAGAGGGGGTAACTATGGCTACACCTTC. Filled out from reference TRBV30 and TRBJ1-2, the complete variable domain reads SQTIHQWPATLVQPVGSPLSLECTVEGTSNPNLYWYRQAAGRGLQLLFYSVGIGQISSEVPQNLSASRPQDRQFILSSKKLLLSDSGFYLCAWPRGGNYGYTFGSGTRLTVV.

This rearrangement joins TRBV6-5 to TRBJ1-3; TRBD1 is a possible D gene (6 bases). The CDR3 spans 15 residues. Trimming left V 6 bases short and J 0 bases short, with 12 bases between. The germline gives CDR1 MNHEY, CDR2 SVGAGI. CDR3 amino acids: CASRDLTGSGNTIYF. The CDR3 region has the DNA TGTGCCAGCAGAGACTTGACAGGCTCTGGAAACACCATATATTTT.

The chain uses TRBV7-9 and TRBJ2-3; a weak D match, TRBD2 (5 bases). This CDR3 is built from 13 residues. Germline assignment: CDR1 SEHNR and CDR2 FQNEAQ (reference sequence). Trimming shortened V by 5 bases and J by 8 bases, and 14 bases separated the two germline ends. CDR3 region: CASSVRGSPTQYF. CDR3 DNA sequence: TGTGCCAGCAGCGTTAGAGGGTCTCCTACGCAGTATTTT.

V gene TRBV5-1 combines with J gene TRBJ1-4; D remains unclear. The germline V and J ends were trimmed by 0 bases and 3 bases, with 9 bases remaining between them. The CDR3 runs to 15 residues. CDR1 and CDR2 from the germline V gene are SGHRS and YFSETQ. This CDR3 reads CASSLANSPNEKLFF. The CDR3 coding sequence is TGCGCCAGCAGCTTGGCCAACAGTCCTAATGAAAAACTGTTTTTT.

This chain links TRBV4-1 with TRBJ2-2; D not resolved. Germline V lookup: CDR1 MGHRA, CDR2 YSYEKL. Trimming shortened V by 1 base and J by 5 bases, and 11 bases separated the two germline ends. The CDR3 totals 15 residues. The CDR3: CASSQGASRTGELFF. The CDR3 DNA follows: TGCGCCAGCAGCCAAGGCGCATCTAGGACCGGGGAGCTGTTTTTT.

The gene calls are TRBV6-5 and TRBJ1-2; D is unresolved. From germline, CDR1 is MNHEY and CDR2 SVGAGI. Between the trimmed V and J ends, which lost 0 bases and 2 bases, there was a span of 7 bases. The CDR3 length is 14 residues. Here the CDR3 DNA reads TGTGCCAGCAGTTACTCACGGAGCAACTATGGCTACACCTTC. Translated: CASSYSRSNYGYTF.

The CDR3 DNA is TGCGCCAGCAGCTTGGCGGGGGGAAACTCTGGAAACACCATATATTTT. Translating it yields CASSLAGGNSGNTIYF. This chain joins TRBV5-1 and TRBJ1-3, with TRBD1 as a possible D gene (5 bases). Germline V CDR1 and CDR2: SGHRS, YFSETQ. CDR3 length: 16 residues. Trimming stripped 0 bases from V and 0 bases from J, with 10 bases between.

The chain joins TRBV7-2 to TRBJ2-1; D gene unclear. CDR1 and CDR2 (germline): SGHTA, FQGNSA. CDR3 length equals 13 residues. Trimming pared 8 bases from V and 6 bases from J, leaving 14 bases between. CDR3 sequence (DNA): TGTGCCAGCGGCATGAATTTCCTCAATGAGCAGTTCTTC. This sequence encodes CASGMNFLNEQFF.

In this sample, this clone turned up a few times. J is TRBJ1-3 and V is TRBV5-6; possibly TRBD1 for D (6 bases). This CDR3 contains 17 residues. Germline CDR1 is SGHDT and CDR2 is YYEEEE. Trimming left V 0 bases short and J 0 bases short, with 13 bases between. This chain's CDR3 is CASSLGGPGNSGNTIYF. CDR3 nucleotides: TGTGCCAGCAGCTTGGGGGGGCCCGGGAACTCTGGAAACACCATATATTTT. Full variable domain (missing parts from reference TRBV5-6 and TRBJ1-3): DAGVTQSPTHLIKTRGQQVTLRCSPKSGHDTVSWYQQALGQGPQFIFQYYEEEERQRGNFPDRFSGHQFPNYSSELNVNALLLGDSALYLCASSLGGPGNSGNTIYFGEGSWLTVV.

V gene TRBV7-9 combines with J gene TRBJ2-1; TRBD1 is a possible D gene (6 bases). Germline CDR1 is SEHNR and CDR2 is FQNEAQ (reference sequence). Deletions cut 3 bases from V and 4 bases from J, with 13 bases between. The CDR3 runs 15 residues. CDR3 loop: CASSLFGGDYNEQFF. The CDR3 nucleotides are TGTGCCAGCAGCTTGTTTGGGGGCGATTACAATGAGCAGTTCTTC. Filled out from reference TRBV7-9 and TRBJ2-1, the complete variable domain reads DTGVSQNPRHKITKRGQNVTFRCDPISEHNRLYWYRQTLGQGPEFLTYFQNEAQLEKSRLLSDRFSAERPKGSFSTLEIQRTEQGDSAMYLCASSLFGGDYNEQFFGPGTRLTVL.

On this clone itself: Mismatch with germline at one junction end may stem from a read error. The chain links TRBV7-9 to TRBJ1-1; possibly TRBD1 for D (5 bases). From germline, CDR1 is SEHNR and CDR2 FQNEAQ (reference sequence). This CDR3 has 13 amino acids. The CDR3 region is CSSSKQVNTEAFF. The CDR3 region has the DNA TGTTCCAGCAGCAAACAGGTGAACACTGAAGCTTTCTTT.

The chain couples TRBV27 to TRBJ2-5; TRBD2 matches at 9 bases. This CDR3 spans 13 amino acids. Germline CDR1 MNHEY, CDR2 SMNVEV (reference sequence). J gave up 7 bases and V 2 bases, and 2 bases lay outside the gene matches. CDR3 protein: CASSLRRGGTQYF. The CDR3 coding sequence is TGTGCCAGCAGTTTAAGGCGGGGGGGGACCCAGTACTTC.

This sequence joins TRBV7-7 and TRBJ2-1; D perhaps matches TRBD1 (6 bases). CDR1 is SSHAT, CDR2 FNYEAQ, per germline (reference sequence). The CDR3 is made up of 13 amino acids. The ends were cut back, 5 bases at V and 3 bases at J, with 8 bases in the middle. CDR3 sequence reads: CASSRDIYNEQFF. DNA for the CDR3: TGTGCCAGCAGCCGGGACATCTACAATGAGCAGTTCTTC.

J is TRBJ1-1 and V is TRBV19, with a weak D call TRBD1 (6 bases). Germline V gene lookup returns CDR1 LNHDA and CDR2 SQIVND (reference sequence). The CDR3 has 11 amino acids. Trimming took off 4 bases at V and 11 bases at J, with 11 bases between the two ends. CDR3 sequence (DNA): TGTGCCAGTAGTAAGGACAGTAGGGCTTTCTTT. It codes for CASSKDSRAFF.

CDR3 coding DNA: TGTGCCAGCAGTTTATCCAACTATGGCTACACCTTC. Translated, it gives CASSLSNYGYTF. The chain joins TRBV6-5 to TRBJ1-2; the D is unclear. The CDR3 runs to 12 residues. V was trimmed by 4 bases and J by 2 bases, leaving 5 bases between them. Germline V CDR1 and CDR2: MNHEY, SVGAGI.

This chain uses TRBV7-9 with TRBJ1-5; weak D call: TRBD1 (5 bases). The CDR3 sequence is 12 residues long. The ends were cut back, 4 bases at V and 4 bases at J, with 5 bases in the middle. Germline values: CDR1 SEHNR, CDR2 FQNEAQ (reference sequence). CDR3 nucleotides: TGTGCCAGCAGCTCAGGGAATCAGCCCCAGCATTTT. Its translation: CASSSGNQPQHF.

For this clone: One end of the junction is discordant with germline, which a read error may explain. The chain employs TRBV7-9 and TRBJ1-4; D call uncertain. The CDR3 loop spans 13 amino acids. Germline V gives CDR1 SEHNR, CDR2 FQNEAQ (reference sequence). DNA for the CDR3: TGTTCCAGCAGCTTAGCGCCAGATGAAAAACTGTTTTTT. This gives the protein CSSSLAPDEKLFF.